This T cell receptor beta chain was recorded in a study of T cell repertoires in cytomegalovirus infection (dated by TCRdb to between 2018 and 2021). A note on the overall study: Because public TCR beta signatures pointed to carriage of CMV infection together with the matching HLA type, the HLA type of each donor mattered for the analysis.

This clonotype was recorded a few times. Its antigen has not been determined. The input lacks base qualities; no much larger clone sits a single base away. What the work shows at the level of the full study, not this receptor alone: Carriers of CMV infection plus the relevant HLA type were discriminated by the cumulative frequency of public TCR beta family members in the study cohort and in an independent roughly 400-donor cohort. The ex vivo response was dominated by HLA-C-restricted CMV-specific TCR beta clonotypes, which also provided the single most frequent clonotype in two of eight donors.

The listed sequencing device is Illumina HiSeq 1500. Clones were called with MiXCR by TCRdb after fastp trimmed the public reads at Q25, and only in-frame beta chains were retained. When rows share a CDR3 protein, they turn into one entry using the most common DNA and genes. This sample holds roughly 150,000 distinct CDR3 sequences; about 15% were observed only once. Jointly, the top ten make up 18% of the sample. The material sequenced was CD8+ T cells from PBMCs. The sequence derives from a human donor in good health (CMV status not recorded). Some clones in this sample may be carry-over from other donors' samples.

The nucleotide sequence is TGTGCCAGCAGCTCAGGGAACGAGCAGTACTTC. It translates as CASSSGNEQYF. Rearrangement joined TRBV11-2 to TRBJ2-7, and the D gene may be TRBD1, 5 bases matching. The CDR3 sequence holds 11 residues, the cysteine and phenylalanine included. The read is trimmed to its CDR3 DNA, 33 bases read in frame from base 1. CDR1 and CDR2 are drawn from the germline V gene: SGHAT, FQNNGV. The germline ends are 6 bases apart after V is trimmed by 4 bases and J by 5 bases.